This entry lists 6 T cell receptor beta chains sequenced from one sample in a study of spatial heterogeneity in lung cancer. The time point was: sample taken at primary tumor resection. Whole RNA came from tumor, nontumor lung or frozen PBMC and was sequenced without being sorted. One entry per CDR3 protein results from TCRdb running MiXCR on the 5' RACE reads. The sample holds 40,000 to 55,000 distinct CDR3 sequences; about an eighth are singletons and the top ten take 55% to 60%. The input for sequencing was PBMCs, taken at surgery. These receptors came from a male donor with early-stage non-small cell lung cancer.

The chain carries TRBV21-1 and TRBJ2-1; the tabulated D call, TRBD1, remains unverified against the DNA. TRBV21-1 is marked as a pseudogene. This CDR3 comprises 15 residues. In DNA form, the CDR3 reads TGTGCCAGCAGCAAATTCTCGGGAGCCCCCCGAGAGCAGTTCTTC. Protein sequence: CASSKFSGAPREQFF.

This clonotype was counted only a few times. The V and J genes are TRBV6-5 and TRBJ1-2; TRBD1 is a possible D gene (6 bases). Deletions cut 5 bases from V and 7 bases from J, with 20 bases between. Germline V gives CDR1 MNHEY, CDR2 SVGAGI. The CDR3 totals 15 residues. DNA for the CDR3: TGTGCCAGCAGTAATAACAGGTCCCCCAGGGGTGGCTACACCTTC. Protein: CASSNNRSPRGGYTF.

The CDR3 sequence: CASSLARDYNEQFF. Written as DNA, the CDR3 is TGCGCCAGCAGCTTGGCCAGGGATTACAATGAGCAGTTCTTC. The V gene is TRBV5-1, the J gene TRBJ2-1, with D perhaps matching TRBD1 (5 bases). Looked up from germline, CDR1 is SGHRS and CDR2 is YFSETQ. V was clipped by 0 bases and J by 4 bases, with 8 bases between them. This CDR3 is built from 14 residues.

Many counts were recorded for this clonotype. This CDR3 is CASSLDQGGPYEQYF. Here the CDR3 DNA reads TGTGCCAGCAGCTTAGATCAGGGGGGACCCTACGAGCAGTACTTC. This sequence joins TRBV13 and TRBJ2-7; D may be TRBD1 (7 bases). The CDR3 runs 15 residues. The V gene's germline CDR1 is PRHDT and CDR2 FYEKMQ (reference sequence). V lost 1 base to trimming and J lost 2 bases, with 12 bases between them.

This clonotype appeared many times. This CDR3 is CASSQLADLAKNIQYF. The CDR3, as DNA: TGTGCCAGCAGCCAACTGGCAGATCTAGCCAAAAACATTCAGTACTTC. This chain joins TRBV14 and TRBJ2-4; D unclear. Germline-derived CDR1 and CDR2 are SGHDN and FVKESK. The germline V and J ends were trimmed by 2 bases and 0 bases, with 11 bases remaining between them. This CDR3 contains 16 residues.

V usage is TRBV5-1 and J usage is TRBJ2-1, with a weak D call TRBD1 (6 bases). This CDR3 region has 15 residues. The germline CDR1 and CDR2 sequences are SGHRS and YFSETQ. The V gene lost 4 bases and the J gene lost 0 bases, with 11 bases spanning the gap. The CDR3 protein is CASSIDRSSYNEQFF. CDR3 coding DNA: TGCGCCAGCAGCATTGACAGGAGCTCCTACAATGAGCAGTTCTTC.